A single sample is the source of the 30 T cell receptor beta chains below, sequenced in a study of T cells after yellow fever vaccination (dated by TCRdb to the late 2010s). Libraries were made using 5' RACE. Instrument used: Illumina HiSeq 2500. In TCRdb, the public reads were trimmed at Q25 with fastp and aligned with MiXCR, with productive beta chains retained. Each entry is one CDR3 protein sequence, shown with its most common DNA and genes. This sample gives roughly 330,000 distinct CDR3 sequences in total; roughly 7% of them show up just once. Clones ranked in the top ten supply over 15% of the sample. In light of the paper, this sample's treatment or condition label describes: live attenuated yellow fever vaccine strain. The sequenced sample was PBMCs, obtained 35 to 50 days after the first yellow fever vaccination. These receptors were obtained from a man younger than 35 who received the YFV17D yellow fever vaccine.

The chain is built from TRBV5-4 and TRBJ2-1; TRBD2 matches at 7 bases. This CDR3 contains 14 residues. Looked up from germline, CDR1 is SGHNT and CDR2 is YYREEE (reference sequence). The V and J ends lost 3 bases and 7 bases, in that order; junction bases with no gene match: 7. The CDR3 bases are TGTGCCAGCAGCTCCCGACTAGCTTCAAATGAGCAGTTCTTC. This encodes CASSSRLASNEQFF. The full variable domain, completed using reference TRBV5-4 and TRBJ2-1, is ETGVTQSPTHLIKTRGQQVTLRCSSQSGHNTVSWYQQALGQGPQFIFQYYREEENGRGNFPPRFSGLQFPNYSSELNVNALELDDSALYLCASSSRLASNEQFFGPGTRLTVL.

The chain recombines TRBV28 with TRBJ2-5; perhaps TRBD2 as D (6 bases). The CDR3 is 14 residues long. Deletions cut 6 bases from V and 3 bases from J, with 14 bases between. CDR1 is MDHEN and CDR2 is SYDVKM in the germline V gene. The CDR3 bases are TGTGCCAGCAGGGGAGGAGGGGTTAAAGAGACCCAGTACTTC. Translated, it gives CASRGGGVKETQYF.

This clonotype was seen repeatedly, ten times or more. The V call is TRBV15, the J call TRBJ2-1, with D perhaps TRBD1 or TRBD2 (5 bases each). The V gene lost 3 bases and the J gene lost 4 bases, with 16 bases spanning the gap. The germline V gene has CDR1 LNHNV and CDR2 YYDKDF (reference sequence). This CDR3 is 16 amino acids long. The CDR3 DNA reads TGTGCCACCAGCAGGGGGATTTCGGGGCCATACAATGAGCAGTTCTTC. Translation gives CATSRGISGPYNEQFF.

This clonotype has a handful of counts. The rearrangement links TRBV29-1 to TRBJ1-2; D is unresolved. The CDR3 consists of 13 residues. Trimming took 5 bases from V and 1 from J, leaving 11 bases between them. Per the germline V gene, CDR1 is SQVTM and CDR2 is ANQGSEA. The CDR3 loop is CSVMTDLNYGYTF. The CDR3 DNA sequence: TGCAGCGTTATGACGGACCTTAACTATGGCTACACCTTC.

The chain employs TRBV4-2 and TRBJ2-3, with TRBD1 as a possible D gene (6 bases). The CDR3 totals 22 residues. Trimming left V 3 bases short and J 2 bases short, with 33 bases between. Germline values: CDR1 LGHNA, CDR2 YNFKEQ. CDR3 DNA sequence: TGTGCCAGCAGCCAGCCGGCAGGGGTGGGGAAACGACTGTACCCGGACACAGATACGCAGTATTTT. Translating it yields CASSQPAGVGKRLYPDTDTQYF.

This clonotype was counted only a few times. The J gene is TRBJ2-1, the V gene TRBV10-3; D is undetermined. The CDR3 runs 12 residues. CDR1 is ENHRY and CDR2 is SYGVKD in the germline V gene. V was trimmed by 0 bases and J by 6 bases, leaving 3 bases between them. In DNA, the CDR3 is TGTGCCATCAGTGAGTCTGTCAATGAGCAGTTCTTC. Translation gives CAISESVNEQFF.

The CDR3 DNA is TGCAGTGTCACGAGTGGGGACTACTACAATGAGCAGTTCTTC. It specifies CSVTSGDYYNEQFF. The gene calls are TRBV20-1 and TRBJ2-1; 7 bases agree with TRBD2. Germline V gene data show CDR1 as DFQATT and CDR2 as SNEGSKA (reference sequence). The CDR3 loop spans 14 amino acids. V was pared by 7 bases and J by 3 bases, with 9 bases of the junction left unmatched.

This clonotype was seen ten or more times. The chain combines TRBV20-1 with TRBJ2-7, with 7 bases aligning to TRBD1. In germline, CDR1 is DFQATT, CDR2 SNEGSKA (reference sequence). The CDR3 spans 14 residues. The V and J ends lost 5 bases and 2 bases, in that order; junction bases with no gene match: 9. CDR3 region: CSASGTEKTYEQYF. CDR3 DNA sequence: TGCAGTGCTTCCGGGACAGAGAAAACCTACGAGCAGTACTTC.

This clonotype was seen a handful of times. CDR3 bases: TGTGCCAGTACCTCGGACAGGGGGGGACATTGGTACTTC. Protein: CASTSDRGGHWYF. The chain employs TRBV19 and TRBJ2-4, with 10 bases fitting TRBD1. Germline-derived CDR1 and CDR2 are LNHDA and SQIVND (reference sequence). V trimming: 7 bases; J trimming: 15 bases; junction bases outside the gene matches: 12. CDR3 size: 13 residues.

V is TRBV18 and J is TRBJ1-6, with D maybe TRBD1 (5 bases). The germline CDR1 and CDR2 sequences are KGHSH and LQKENI. V dropped 0 bases and J dropped 7 bases, with 16 bases sitting between them. The CDR3 is made up of 17 amino acids. CDR3 amino acids: CASSPPQGRSGNSPLHF. CDR3 bases: TGTGCCAGCTCACCACCGCAGGGCCGCTCTGGGAATTCACCCCTCCACTTT.

This clonotype was found a few times. The rearrangement links TRBV6-5 to TRBJ2-3; TRBD2 aligns across 8 bases. This CDR3 has 14 residues. V dropped 6 bases and J dropped 6; count of bases not matched to a gene: 8. Germline V gene lookup returns CDR1 MNHEY and CDR2 SVGAGI. The CDR3 DNA sequence: TGTGCCAGCAGCCTCCGGGGGGGGGTCGATACGCAGTATTTT. It is translated as CASSLRGGVDTQYF.

This clonotype was seen ten or more times. The chain joins TRBV29-1 to TRBJ2-5; 10 nucleotides align to TRBD2. The length of the CDR3 is 15 residues. V gave up 2 bases and J gave up 8 bases; unmatched junction bases: 11. Germline V gene data show CDR1 as SQVTM and CDR2 as ANQGSEA. The CDR3 DNA reads TGCAGCGTTGAATTTAGCGGGGGGACCCCAGAAACCCAGTACTTC. This gives the protein CSVEFSGGTPETQYF.

The V and J genes are TRBV6-4 and TRBJ2-3, with a possible D match to TRBD1 (6 bases). Germline-derived CDR1 and CDR2 are MRHNA and SNTAGT. Trimming stripped 6 bases from V and 3 bases from J, with 13 bases between. The CDR3 covers 14 residues. The DNA for the CDR3 is TGTGCCAGCAGCCAGGGGTATCGGACAGATACGCAGTATTTT. It translates to CASSQGYRTDTQYF.

The chain combines TRBV7-9 with TRBJ1-1, with D perhaps matching TRBD1 (6 bases). The germline V gene has CDR1 SEHNR and CDR2 FQNEAQ (reference sequence). CDR3 length: 12 residues. V was trimmed by 6 bases and J by 5 bases, leaving 10 bases between them. The CDR3, as DNA: TGTGCCAGCAGGACAGGAGATACTGAAGCTTTCTTT. It encodes CASRTGDTEAFF.

This clonotype was counted many times. This chain joins TRBV7-8 and TRBJ2-7, with D perhaps TRBD1 (6 bases). CDR1 and CDR2 (germline): SGHVS, FQNEAQ. Trimming took off 1 base at V and 6 bases at J, with 16 bases between the two ends. This CDR3 is 15 amino acids long. The CDR3, as DNA: TGTGCCAGCAGCTTAGAGGGCCGGTTCAGGGGCGAGCAGTACTTC. It specifies CASSLEGRFRGEQYF.

The chain couples TRBV28 to TRBJ2-7; 10 bases line up with TRBD1. Per germline, CDR1 MDHEN and CDR2 SYDVKM. The ends lost 0 bases at V and 4 bases at J; junction bases unmatched: 3. The CDR3 spans 15 residues. CDR3 DNA sequence: TGTGCCAGCAGTTTATGGGGGACAGGGGCGTACGAGCAGTACTTC. This gives the protein CASSLWGTGAYEQYF. Drawing the rest from reference TRBV28 and TRBJ2-7, the complete variable domain is DVKVTQSSRYLVKRTGEKVFLECVQDMDHENMFWYRQDPGLGLRLIYFSYDVKMKEKGDIPEGYSVSREKKERFSLILESASTNQTSMYLCASSLWGTGAYEQYFGPGTRLTVT.

This clonotype was seen only a few times. The V and J genes are TRBV11-3 and TRBJ1-1; D might be TRBD1 (5 bases). CDR1 and CDR2 (germline): SGHNT, YENEEA. The CDR3 is 14 residues long. The V end was cut by 0 bases, the J end by 7 bases, with 12 bases between. CDR3 coding DNA: TGTGCCAGCAGCTTAGATGGGACGGAGAGTGAAGCTTTCTTT. As protein: CASSLDGTESEAFF. Supplemented by reference TRBV11-3 and TRBJ1-1, the full variable domain reads EAGVVQSPRYKIIEKKQPVAFWCNPISGHNTLYWYLQNLGQGPELLIRYENEEAVDDSQLPKDRFSAERLKGVDSTLKIQPAELGDSAVYLCASSLDGTESEAFFGQGTRLTVV.

This clonotype showed up just a few times. This rearrangement joins TRBV7-9 to TRBJ1-6; D is uncertain. Trimming pared 2 bases from V and 8 bases from J, leaving 7 bases between. Germline V gene data show CDR1 as SEHNR and CDR2 as FQNEAQ (reference sequence). The length of the CDR3 is 13 residues. Here the CDR3 DNA reads TGTGCCAGCAGCTTAACTTCAGATTCACCCCTCCACTTT. It yields the protein CASSLTSDSPLHF.

This clonotype was observed a few times. This chain joins TRBV6-1 and TRBJ2-5, with a possible D match to TRBD1 (6 bases). This CDR3 contains 15 residues. From germline, CDR1 is MNHNS and CDR2 SASEGT. The ends were cut back, 4 bases at V and 1 base at J, with 13 bases in the middle. CDR3 sequence (DNA): TGTGCCAGCAGTGGAACTGGGGGCATCCAAGAGACCCAGTACTTC. The encoded protein is CASSGTGGIQETQYF.

This clonotype was observed many times. V usage is TRBV7-8 and J usage is TRBJ2-4, with TRBD1 identical over 7 bases. V lost 6 bases to trimming and J lost 5 bases; unmatched junction nucleotides: 7. There are 14 residues in the CDR3. Germline V lookup: CDR1 SGHVS, CDR2 FQNEAQ. CDR3 region: CASRRRQGENIQYF. The CDR3, as DNA: TGTGCCAGCAGGCGGAGACAGGGAGAAAACATTCAGTACTTC.

This clonotype was seen more than once but under ten times. The chain employs TRBV11-2 and TRBJ2-1; the D gene is possibly TRBD2 (6 bases). The CDR3 spans 15 residues. V lost 5 bases and J 5 bases, leaving 16 bases between the germline ends. Germline V lookup: CDR1 SGHAT, CDR2 FQNNGV. The CDR3 is CASSARWGVDNEQFF. In DNA, the CDR3 is TGTGCCAGCAGCGCCCGGTGGGGGGTTGACAATGAGCAGTTCTTC.

In its sample, this clonotype was seen a few times. The chain uses TRBV2 and TRBJ1-2; 7 nucleotides align to TRBD1. The CDR3 has 12 residues. Germline CDR1 and CDR2: SNHLY and FYNNEI. The trim removed 6 bases at V and 6 bases at J, leaving 4 bases unmatched. CDR3 residues: CASRTTGDGYTF. For the CDR3, the DNA is TGTGCCAGCAGGACCACAGGGGATGGCTACACCTTC. The whole variable domain, remainder taken from reference TRBV2 and TRBJ1-2, is EPEVTQTPSHQVTQMGQEVILRCVPISNHLYFYWYRQILGQKVEFLVSFYNNEISEKSEIFDDQFSVERPDGSNFTLKIRSTKLEDSAMYFCASRTTGDGYTFGSGTRLTVV.

This clonotype was observed many times. The chain couples TRBV4-1 to TRBJ2-1, with a weak D call TRBD2 (6 bases). The CDR3 runs to 15 residues. Germline V gene lookup returns CDR1 MGHRA and CDR2 YSYEKL. V gave up 4 bases and J gave up 8 bases, with 18 bases separating them. The CDR3 region is CASSLRLLAGHEQFF. The CDR3 DNA is TGCGCCAGCAGCCTCAGGTTACTAGCCGGCCATGAGCAGTTCTTC.

This chain joins TRBV19 and TRBJ2-1; tentative D call: TRBD1 (6 bases). The CDR3 totals 15 residues. Trimming stripped 3 bases from V and 7 bases from J, with 16 bases between. CDR1 and CDR2 from the germline V gene are LNHDA and SQIVND (reference sequence). DNA for the CDR3: TGTGCCAGTAGTATGTGGGGGCAGCTTAAGAATGAGCAGTTCTTC. Amino acid sequence: CASSMWGQLKNEQFF.

This clonotype appeared many times. The gene calls are TRBV7-2 and TRBJ1-5; 10 bases map to TRBD1. J gave up 6 bases and V 4 bases, and 3 bases lay outside the gene matches. This CDR3 has 14 amino acids. The germline CDR1 and CDR2 sequences are SGHTA and FQGNSA. The CDR3 is CASSWDRGSQPQHF. The CDR3 DNA follows: TGTGCCAGCAGCTGGGACAGGGGAAGTCAGCCCCAGCATTTT.

This clonotype was observed a handful of times. This rearrangement joins TRBV20-1 to TRBJ2-5; perhaps D is TRBD1 or TRBD2 (5 bases each). The V end lost 4 bases, the J end lost 5 bases, and 20 bases lay between the germline ends. The CDR3 covers 15 residues. Germline V gene sequence: CDR1 DFQATT, CDR2 SNEGSKA (reference sequence). For the CDR3, the DNA is TGCAGTGCTATTATTCATGGGGGTGGATGGGAGACCCAGTACTTC. Translated, it gives CSAIIHGGGWETQYF.

In its sample, this clonotype was seen many times. This chain joins TRBV20-1 and TRBJ2-5; D is uncertain. Looked up from germline, CDR1 is DFQATT and CDR2 is SNEGSKA (reference sequence). The ends were cut back, 2 bases at V and 2 bases at J, with 9 bases in the middle. The CDR3 loop spans 13 amino acids. CDR3 bases: TGCAGTGCTAGAAGGGCTCGACAAGAGACCCAGTACTTC. It yields the protein CSARRARQETQYF.

This clonotype was seen a handful of times. The rearrangement uses TRBV7-2 and TRBJ2-1; D is uncertain. The germline V gene has CDR1 SGHTA and CDR2 FQGNSA. The CDR3 covers 15 residues. V dropped 1 base and J dropped 6 bases, with 13 bases sitting between them. Here the CDR3 reads CASSLVHGDFNEQFF. The CDR3 DNA follows: TGTGCCAGCAGCTTAGTCCATGGGGATTTCAATGAGCAGTTCTTC.

This clonotype occurred a few times. The chain uses TRBV5-5 and TRBJ2-1; D might be TRBD1 or TRBD2, each matching 5 bases. This CDR3 is built from 14 residues. The ends were cut back, 3 bases at V and 5 bases at J, with 12 bases in the middle. Germline V CDR1 and CDR2: SGHKS, YYEKEE (reference sequence). The CDR3 DNA reads TGTGCCAGCAGCTGGGTCTCGGGACACAATGAGCAGTTCTTC. This translates into CASSWVSGHNEQFF.

Remarks on this clonotype: The junction departs from germline at one end; a sequencing error may be responsible. This rearrangement joins TRBV6-5 to TRBJ2-6; D could derive from TRBD1 or TRBD2 (7 bases each). The CDR3 consists of 18 residues. Germline V lookup: CDR1 MNHEY, CDR2 SVGAGI. The CDR3, as DNA: TGTGCCAGAAGTTACAGCGGGACAGCCCCCTCTGGGGCCAACGTCCTGACTTTC. Residues: CARSYSGTAPSGANVLTF.